The rows below give T cell receptor beta chains drawn from one sample of a study of T cell repertoires in cytomegalovirus infection. TCRdb passed the reads through MiXCR, listing each CDR3 protein once. This sample has around 530,000 distinct CDR3 sequences, with 15% to 20% found just once. Sequenced input: CD8+ T cells from PBMCs. The receptors derive from a human donor in good health (CMV status not recorded). Some clones in this sample may be carry-over from other donors' samples. Each CDR3 is given with its conserved first and last residue. The order of the fields is J gene, clone size, V gene, D gene, CDR3 length, CDR3 DNA, CDR3 protein. The D gene is left open where the match is weak. Some rows mark clone size as missing; the rest say once, few, many or name a class of expanded clone.

J: TRBJ2-2; size: NA; V: TRBV7-9; D: NA; length: 15; DNA: TGTGCCAGTCAGGTCCTTCCAGCGAACACCGGGGAGCTGTTTTTT; CDR3: CASQVLPANTGELFF
J: TRBJ1-3; size: many; V: TRBV12-3/TRBV12-4; D: NA; length: 15; DNA: TGTGCCAGCAGTTTCCCCTATATCTCTGGAAACACCATATATTTT; CDR3: CASSFPYISGNTIYF
J: TRBJ2-1; size: few; V: TRBV12-3/TRBV12-4; D: TRBD2; length: 16; DNA: TGTGCCAGCAGCTCCCTTAGCGGGAGGGCCCCTAGTGAGCAGTTCTTC; CDR3: CASSSLSGRAPSEQFF
J: TRBJ1-2; size: NA; V: TRBV4-1; D: NA; length: 17; DNA: TGCGCCAGCAGCCACGATCAAGATGTCGGAGGGAGTTATGGCTACACCTTC; CDR3: CASSHDQDVGGSYGYTF
J: TRBJ1-2; size: NA; V: TRBV6-2/TRBV6-3; D: NA; length: 11; DNA: TGTGCCAGCAGTTACAAGGTTGGCTACACCTTC; CDR3: CASSYKVGYTF
J: TRBJ1-1; size: many; V: TRBV15; D: NA; length: 15; DNA: TGTGCCACCAGCAGCCCGGCTAGGATGAACACTGAAGCTTTCTTT; CDR3: CATSSPARMNTEAFF
J: TRBJ2-6; size: many; V: TRBV29-1; D: NA; length: 14; DNA: TGCAGCGTTCCCAATCCGTCTGGGGCCAACGTCCTGACTTTC; CDR3: CSVPNPSGANVLTF
J: TRBJ2-3; size: NA; V: TRBV20-1; D: TRBD1; length: 15; DNA: TGCAGTGCTAGTCCCCGACAGGGGAGCACAGATACGCAGTATTTT; CDR3: CSASPRQGSTDTQYF
J: TRBJ2-7; size: few; V: TRBV27; D: TRBD1; length: 14; DNA: TGTGCCAGCAGTTCGACAGGGGGGGCCTACGAGCAGTACTTC; CDR3: CASSSTGGAYEQYF
J: TRBJ1-2; size: many; V: TRBV12-3/TRBV12-4; D: TRBD1; length: 15; DNA: TGTGCCAGCAGTCCCGCACGGACAGGGCGTGATGGCTACACCTTC; CDR3: CASSPARTGRDGYTF
J: TRBJ2-1; size: few; V: TRBV20-1; D: NA; length: 12; DNA: TGCAGTGCTCCACACTCCTACAATGAGCAGTTCTTC; CDR3: CSAPHSYNEQFF
J: TRBJ2-1; size: few; V: TRBV4-1; D: NA; length: 18; DNA: TGCGCCAGCAGCCAAGATAGCGTAAAGAGATCCGGGGGGCCGGAGCAGTTCTTC; CDR3: CASSQDSVKRSGGPEQFF
J: TRBJ2-3; size: few; V: TRBV6-5; D: TRBD1; length: 16; DNA: TGTGCCAGCAGTTCCGACGACAGGGCACTTTCAGATACGCAGTATTTT; CDR3: CASSSDDRALSDTQYF
J: TRBJ2-6; size: NA; V: TRBV27; D: NA; length: 12; DNA: TGTGCCAGCATCCTAAGCGGTGACGTCCTGACTTTC; CDR3: CASILSGDVLTF
J: TRBJ1-6; size: few; V: TRBV10-3; D: NA; length: 14; DNA: TGTGCCATCAGTCAAGCCAGCTTGGGTGGACCCCTCCACTTT; CDR3: CAISQASLGGPLHF
J: TRBJ1-1; size: NA; V: TRBV5-1; D: NA; length: 13; DNA: TGCGCCAGCAGCACTCCCCCGAACACTGAAGCTTTCTTT; CDR3: CASSTPPNTEAFF
J: TRBJ2-3; size: many; V: TRBV27; D: TRBD2; length: 15; DNA: TGTGCCAGCAGTTTCCTAGCGGGAGGTACAGATACGCAGTATTTT; CDR3: CASSFLAGGTDTQYF
J: TRBJ2-7; size: few; V: TRBV5-4; D: TRBD1; length: 15; DNA: TGTGCCAGCAGCTTGGGCGACAGGGGGCGCAGCGAGCAGTACTTC; CDR3: CASSLGDRGRSEQYF
J: TRBJ2-7; size: NA; V: TRBV15; D: NA; length: 14; DNA: TGTGCCACCAGCGGGCAAGGGTCCGCCTACGAGCAGTACTTC; CDR3: CATSGQGSAYEQYF
J: TRBJ2-3; size: NA; V: TRBV12-3/TRBV12-4; D: TRBD2; length: 18; DNA: TGTGCCAGCAGTTCTCGGACTAGCGGGGGCCCACATGGGGATATTCAGTATTTT; CDR3: CASSSRTSGGPHGDIQYF
J: TRBJ2-1; size: few; V: TRBV6-6; D: TRBD2; length: 14; DNA: TGTGCCAGCAGTCACGGGACTAGCGGGAGGGGCCGGTTCTTC; CDR3: CASSHGTSGRGRFF
J: TRBJ2-5; size: many; V: TRBV28; D: NA; length: 17; DNA: TGTGCCAGCAGTTTACGGCGGTCCGAGGGCGAAGAAGAGACCCAGTACTTC; CDR3: CASSLRRSEGEEETQYF
J: TRBJ1-1; size: many; V: TRBV6-2/TRBV6-3; D: NA; length: 15; DNA: TGTGCCAGCGAAACTTGGGGCAAAAGGGACACTGAAGCTTTCTTT; CDR3: CASETWGKRDTEAFF
J: TRBJ2-3; size: many; V: TRBV14; D: TRBD2; length: 17; DNA: TGTGCCAGCAGCCTAAGATGGGGGGGAGTCGGCACAGATACGCAGTATTTT; CDR3: CASSLRWGGVGTDTQYF
J: TRBJ1-1; size: NA; V: TRBV11-3; D: NA; length: 14; DNA: TGTGCCAGAAGCCCCTTATGGGAGAACACTGAAGCTTTCTTT; CDR3: CARSPLWENTEAFF
J: TRBJ2-1; size: once; V: TRBV9; D: TRBD2; length: 18; DNA: TGTGCCAGCAGCGTATCGACACGGTTGGGCGGGAGATCAAATGAGCAGTTCTTC; CDR3: CASSVSTRLGGRSNEQFF
J: TRBJ2-1; size: NA; V: TRBV7-7; D: TRBD2; length: 15; DNA: TGTGCTAGCAGCTACCGACTAGCGGGGCACAATGAGCAGTTCTTC; CDR3: CASSYRLAGHNEQFF
J: TRBJ1-3; size: few; V: TRBV28; D: NA; length: 17; DNA: TGTGCCAGCAGTTTAGGGGGATACTGGGAGACTGGAAACACCATATATTTT; CDR3: CASSLGGYWETGNTIYF
J: TRBJ2-3; size: many; V: TRBV12-3/TRBV12-4; D: NA; length: 14; DNA: TGTGCCAGCTCAGGGATCGCTAGCACAGATACGCAGTATTTT; CDR3: CASSGIASTDTQYF
J: TRBJ2-3; size: NA; V: TRBV11-3; D: TRBD2; length: 15; DNA: TGTGCCAGCAGTTCCACTAGCGGGGCCAGAGATACGCAGTATTTT; CDR3: CASSSTSGARDTQYF
J: TRBJ2-5; size: many; V: TRBV7-9; D: TRBD1; length: 16; DNA: TGTGCCAGCAGTTTCCAGGACAGGAGGTACCAAGAGACCCAGTACTTC; CDR3: CASSFQDRRYQETQYF
J: TRBJ2-1; size: few; V: TRBV5-5; D: TRBD2; length: 15; DNA: TGTGCCAGCAGCTTGCAGGAGCGGGGGTACAATGAGCAGTTCTTC; CDR3: CASSLQERGYNEQFF
J: TRBJ2-7; size: many; V: TRBV27; D: NA; length: 14; DNA: TGTGCCAGCAGCCCTGCCGGGCCCTCCTACGAGCAGTACTTC; CDR3: CASSPAGPSYEQYF
J: TRBJ2-5; size: many; V: TRBV7-9; D: NA; length: 15; DNA: TGTGCCAGCAGCTTAGCGCAGGGCTCCCAAGAGACCCAGTACTTC; CDR3: CASSLAQGSQETQYF
J: TRBJ1-3; size: many; V: TRBV14; D: NA; length: 19; DNA: TGTGCCAGCAGCCAAGGCGTTCGGGTCGGAACTTGGTCTGGAAACACCATATATTTT; CDR3: CASSQGVRVGTWSGNTIYF
J: TRBJ2-7; size: many; V: TRBV19; D: NA; length: 15; DNA: TGTGCCAGTAGTATACTCCCCACAGGCCAGTACGAGCAGTACTTC; CDR3: CASSILPTGQYEQYF
J: TRBJ1-1; size: few; V: TRBV30; D: TRBD1; length: 14; DNA: TGTGCCTGGAGCGCCGGGACAGGGTCGCACGGAGCTTTCTTT; CDR3: CAWSAGTGSHGAFF
J: TRBJ1-5; size: many; V: TRBV27; D: NA; length: 16; DNA: TGTGCCAGCAGTTTAATTGGGGGTTATAGCAATCAGCCCCAGCATTTT; CDR3: CASSLIGGYSNQPQHF
J: TRBJ2-3; size: NA; V: TRBV10-2; D: TRBD1; length: 15; DNA: TGCTCCAGCAGTGACAGGGGGCGGGGGTGGGATACGCAGTATTTT; CDR3: CSSSDRGRGWDTQYF
J: TRBJ2-2; size: many; V: TRBV7-9; D: TRBD2; length: 18; DNA: TGTGCCAGCAGTCCTCCGGGACTAGCGGGGGGGAACACCGGGGAGCTGTTTTTT; CDR3: CASSPPGLAGGNTGELFF
J: TRBJ2-1; size: many; V: TRBV7-9; D: TRBD1; length: 14; DNA: TGTGCCAGCAGCCCACGGACAGGGGGCAATGAGCAGTTCTTC; CDR3: CASSPRTGGNEQFF
J: TRBJ1-2; size: few; V: TRBV5-5; D: TRBD1; length: 16; DNA: TGTGCCACCTTTTCCACCGCGACAGGGAGGTTAGGTGGCTACACCTTC; CDR3: CATFSTATGRLGGYTF
J: TRBJ2-5; size: many; V: TRBV6-5; D: NA; length: 14; DNA: TGTGCCAGCAGTTACTCCGAACGCCCGGAGACCCAGTACTTC; CDR3: CASSYSERPETQYF
J: TRBJ2-7; size: NA; V: TRBV6-6; D: NA; length: 12; DNA: TGTGCCAGCAGTTACTCGAATTACGAGCAGTACTTC; CDR3: CASSYSNYEQYF
J: TRBJ2-3; size: many; V: TRBV20-1; D: TRBD2; length: 16; DNA: TGCAGTGCTAGCCCTAGCGGGGGGAGAAGCACAGATACGCAGTATTTT; CDR3: CSASPSGGRSTDTQYF
J: TRBJ2-1; size: many; V: TRBV27; D: NA; length: 15; DNA: TGTGCCAGCAGTCCCCGTGGAAGATCCCTGAATGAGCAGTTCTTC; CDR3: CASSPRGRSLNEQFF
J: TRBJ2-7; size: few; V: TRBV6-2/TRBV6-3; D: NA; length: 19; DNA: TGTGCCAGCAGTTACTCGAGTGTACGGCAGACTTGGTACTCCTACGAGCAGTACTTC; CDR3: CASSYSSVRQTWYSYEQYF
J: TRBJ2-2; size: NA; V: TRBV29-1; D: NA; length: 15; DNA: TGCAGCGTTGAACCATCGGGAAGGGGGACCGGGGAGCTGTTTTTT; CDR3: CSVEPSGRGTGELFF
J: TRBJ2-1; size: NA; V: TRBV4-2; D: NA; length: 16; DNA: TGTGCCAGCAGCCAAGATTTGTGGGGCTCCTACAATGAGCAGTTCTTC; CDR3: CASSQDLWGSYNEQFF
J: TRBJ2-1; size: NA; V: TRBV12-3/TRBV12-4; D: TRBD2; length: 17; DNA: TGTGCCAGCAGTCCCCGACTAGCGGGAGGTTCTGGGGATGAGCAGTTCTTC; CDR3: CASSPRLAGGSGDEQFF
J: TRBJ2-1; size: many; V: TRBV28; D: NA; length: 16; DNA: TGTGCCAGCAGTTTAACTTTACCCGGCTCCTACAATGAGCAGTTCTTC; CDR3: CASSLTLPGSYNEQFF
J: TRBJ1-1; size: many; V: TRBV12-3/TRBV12-4; D: TRBD1; length: 14; DNA: TGTGCCAGCACAGGGGGCGCAGGTTGGACTGAAGCTTTCTTT; CDR3: CASTGGAGWTEAFF
J: TRBJ2-3; size: many; V: TRBV14; D: TRBD1; length: 17; DNA: TGTGCCAGCAGCCAAGCCCCGACAGGGGAGCACGCAGATACGCAGTATTTT; CDR3: CASSQAPTGEHADTQYF
J: TRBJ1-4; size: many; V: TRBV2; D: NA; length: 10; DNA: TGTGCCAGCTTTGGGAGCAGACTGTTTTTT; CDR3: CASFGSRLFF
J: TRBJ1-2; size: NA; V: TRBV12-3/TRBV12-4; D: TRBD1; length: 14; DNA: TGTGCCAGCAGTTTAAGTCCGACAGGGGGCGGCTACACCTTC; CDR3: CASSLSPTGGGYTF
J: TRBJ2-7; size: NA; V: TRBV29-1; D: TRBD1; length: 15; DNA: TGCAGCGTACTCCCTTTCAGGGACAGTGCGTACGAGCAGTACTTC; CDR3: CSVLPFRDSAYEQYF
J: TRBJ1-1; size: NA; V: TRBV28; D: NA; length: 17; DNA: TGTGCCAGCATCACCCTTGAGGACGGACCCTTGAACACTGAAGCTTTCTTT; CDR3: CASITLEDGPLNTEAFF
J: TRBJ2-1; size: many; V: TRBV7-9; D: NA; length: 16; DNA: TGTGCCAGCAGCTATCCCCTTTTTGGGGCCTACAATGAGCAGTTCTTC; CDR3: CASSYPLFGAYNEQFF
J: TRBJ1-2; size: many; V: TRBV27; D: NA; length: 14; DNA: TGTGCCAGCAGTTTATCGACAGCTAACTATGGCTACACCTTC; CDR3: CASSLSTANYGYTF